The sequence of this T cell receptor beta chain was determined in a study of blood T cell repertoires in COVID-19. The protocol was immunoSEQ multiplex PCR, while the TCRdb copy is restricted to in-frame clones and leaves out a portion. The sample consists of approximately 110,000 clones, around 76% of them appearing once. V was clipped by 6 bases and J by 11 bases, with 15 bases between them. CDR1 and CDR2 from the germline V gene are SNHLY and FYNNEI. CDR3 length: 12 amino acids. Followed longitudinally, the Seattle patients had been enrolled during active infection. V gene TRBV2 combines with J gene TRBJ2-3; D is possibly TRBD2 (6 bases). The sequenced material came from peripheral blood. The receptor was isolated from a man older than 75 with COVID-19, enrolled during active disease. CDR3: CASRSDGRGQYF. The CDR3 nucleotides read TGTGCCAGCAGATCCGATGGGCGGGGGCAGTATTTT. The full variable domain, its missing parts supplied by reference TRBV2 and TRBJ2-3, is EPEVTQTPSHQVTQMGQEVILRCVPISNHLYFYWYRQILGQKVEFLVSFYNNEISEKSEIFDDQFSVERPDGSNFTLKIRSTKLEDSAMYFCASRSDGRGQYFGPGTRLTVL.